The 8 T cell receptor beta chains below all came from one sample that was sequenced in a study of blood T cell repertoires in COVID-19. Data came from immunoSEQ multiplex PCR; TCRdb stores just in-frame clones and leaves some out. In the table there are 470,000 or so clones, around 89% of which are singletons. Material: peripheral blood. These receptors all stem from a woman in her 30s with acute or convalescent COVID-19.

The chain carries TRBV25-1 and TRBJ1-2; 7 bases match TRBD1. Germline assignment: CDR1 MGHDK and CDR2 SYGVNS. Germline trimming cut 2 bases from V and 1 base from J; bases unmatched to any gene: 7. The CDR3 runs 16 residues. CDR3 loop: CASSELGQEDNYGYTF. CDR3 in DNA: TGTGCCAGCAGTGAACTCGGACAGGAAGATAACTATGGCTACACCTTC.

In its sample, this clone was seen many times. This sequence joins TRBV5-4 and TRBJ2-5; 7 positions match TRBD2. The CDR3 runs to 14 residues. The V gene's germline CDR1 is SGHNT and CDR2 YYREEE (reference sequence). The V segment lost 7 bases and the J segment 0 bases; nucleotides outside the gene matches: 6. The CDR3 here is CASGASGNQETQYF. The CDR3, as DNA: TGTGCCAGCGGGGCTAGCGGAAACCAAGAGACCCAGTACTTC.

V usage is TRBV13 and J usage is TRBJ2-2; TRBD1 matches at 10 bases. The germline V gene encodes CDR1 PRHDT and CDR2 FYEKMQ (reference sequence). The CDR3 spans 16 residues. With 10 bases clipped from V and 6 bases from J, the junction kept 14 bases outside the gene matches. CDR3 residues: CATHGPGQGFSGELFF. In nucleotides, the CDR3 is TGTGCCACCCACGGACCGGGACAGGGGTTTTCCGGGGAGCTGTTTTTT.

The chain is built from TRBV19 and TRBJ1-5, with D perhaps TRBD1 (6 bases). V was clipped by 3 bases and J by 5 bases, with 11 bases between them. Germline CDR1 reads LNHDA; CDR2 reads SQIVND (reference sequence). This CDR3 is 14 amino acids long. The CDR3 DNA reads as TGTGCCAGTAGTATGGGGCAGGGGTATCAGCCCCAGCATTTT. It encodes CASSMGQGYQPQHF.

This clone was observed a handful of times. V is TRBV19 and J is TRBJ1-5, with D possibly being TRBD1 (6 bases). CDR1 and CDR2 from the germline V gene are LNHDA and SQIVND (reference sequence). V gave up 3 bases and J gave up 7 bases, with 22 bases separating them. This CDR3 contains 17 residues. The CDR3: CASSMGDTLGAGQPQHF. The CDR3 DNA is TGTGCCAGTAGTATGGGGGACACTTTGGGGGCCGGGCAGCCCCAGCATTTT.

This chain uses TRBV9 with TRBJ1-4; D call uncertain. The CDR3 covers 15 residues. CDR1 is SGDLS, CDR2 YYNGEE, per germline. The germline V and J ends were trimmed by 0 bases and 7 bases, with 13 bases remaining between them. Here the CDR3 reads CASSVGLVESEKLFF. CDR3 nucleotides: TGTGCCAGCAGCGTAGGCCTGGTGGAGAGTGAAAAACTGTTTTTT.

The chain couples TRBV3-1 (or the pseudogene TRBV3-2) to TRBJ2-1; perhaps TRBD2 as D (5 bases). Trimming removed 4 bases from V and 2 bases from J, with 9 bases in between. This CDR3 is built from 14 residues. Germline loops: CDR1 LGHDT, CDR2 YNNKEL (reference sequence). CDR3 DNA: TGTGCCAGCAGCCCCCCCGGGGCCTACAATGAGCAGTTCTTC. It is translated as CASSPPGAYNEQFF.

This sequence joins TRBV6-5 and TRBJ2-3, with D possibly TRBD2 on 5 matching bases. The CDR3 contains 12 residues. The V end lost 4 bases, the J end lost 9 bases, and 11 bases lay between the germline ends. From germline, CDR1 is MNHEY and CDR2 SVGAGI. CDR3 protein: CASSFLGGTQYF. The CDR3 DNA sequence: TGTGCCAGCAGTTTCCTAGGAGGCACGCAGTATTTT.